The clone carrying this T cell receptor beta chain was picked up many times. Antigen: not known. Trimming took off 4 bases at V and 4 bases at J, with 16 bases between the two ends. The germline V gene encodes CDR1 WNHNN and CDR2 SYGVQD (reference sequence). CDR3 length: 15 residues. The sample is drawn from a study of metastatic and nonmetastatic thyroid tumors. About the study: The study looked at repertoires side by side in blood and in tumor or nodule tissue from malignant and benign thyroid patients. General observations from the study: It was reportedly found that TCR beta diversity was significantly higher in malignant thyroid tumors than in benign nodules, a difference seen in both blood and tumor samples.

The authors' processing: The study took CDR3 differences across clinicopathological groups and made a distant-metastasis classifier for papillary thyroid cancer from them. Using MiXCR, TCRdb reanalyzed the PCR reads. The V and J calls follow TCRdb's processing rather than the paper's. In the table there are over 15,000 clones, around a third of which are singletons. Each patient went into thyroid surgery without having received any treatment. The specimen was tumor tissue. The receptor comes from a male donor with papillary thyroid cancer or a benign thyroid nodule (not recorded which). Some clones in this sample may be carry-over from other donors' samples. The chain couples TRBV10-1 to TRBJ1-1; tentative D call: TRBD1 (6 bases). CDR3 coding DNA: TGCGCCAGCAGTGGGTCAAACAGGGCAGGCACTGAAGCTTTCTTT. It specifies CASSGSNRAGTEAFF.